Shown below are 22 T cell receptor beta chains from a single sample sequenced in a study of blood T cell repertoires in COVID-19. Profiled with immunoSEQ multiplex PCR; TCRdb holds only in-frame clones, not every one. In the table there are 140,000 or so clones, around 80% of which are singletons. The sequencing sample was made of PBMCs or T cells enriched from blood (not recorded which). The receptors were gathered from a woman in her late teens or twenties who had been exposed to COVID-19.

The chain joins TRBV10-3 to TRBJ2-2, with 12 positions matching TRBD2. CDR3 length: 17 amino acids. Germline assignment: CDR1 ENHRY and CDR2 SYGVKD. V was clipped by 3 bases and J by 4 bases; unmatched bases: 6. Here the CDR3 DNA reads TGTGCCATCAGTGAAAGACTAGCGGGAGTAGGCACCGGGGAGCTGTTTTTT. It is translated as CAISERLAGVGTGELFF.

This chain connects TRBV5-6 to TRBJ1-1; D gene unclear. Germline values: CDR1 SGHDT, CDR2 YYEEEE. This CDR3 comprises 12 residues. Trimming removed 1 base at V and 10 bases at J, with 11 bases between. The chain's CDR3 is CASSLSSLAAFF. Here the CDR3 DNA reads TGTGCCAGCAGCTTGAGTAGTCTAGCAGCTTTCTTT.

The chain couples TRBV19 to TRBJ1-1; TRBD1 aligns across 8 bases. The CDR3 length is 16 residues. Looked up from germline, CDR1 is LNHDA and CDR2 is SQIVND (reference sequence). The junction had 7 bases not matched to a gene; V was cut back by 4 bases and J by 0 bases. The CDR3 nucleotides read TGTGCCAGTAGTAGACTCCAACAGGGGGTGAACACTGAAGCTTTCTTT. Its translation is CASSRLQQGVNTEAFF.

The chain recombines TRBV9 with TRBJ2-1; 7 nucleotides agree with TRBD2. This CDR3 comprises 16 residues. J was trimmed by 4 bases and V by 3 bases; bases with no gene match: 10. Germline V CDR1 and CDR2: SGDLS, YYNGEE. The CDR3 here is CASSAFRAGDYNEQFF. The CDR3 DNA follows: TGTGCCAGCAGCGCTTTCCGGGCGGGAGATTACAATGAGCAGTTCTTC.

DNA of the CDR3: TGTGCCACCAGTGAGCAGCCGGGACAGGGGAGGTCTGGGGCCAACGTCCTGACTTTC. This encodes CATSEQPGQGRSGANVLTF. This chain uses TRBV24-1 with TRBJ2-6; 10 bases fit TRBD1. The CDR3 covers 19 residues. The V and J ends lost 4 bases and 1 base, in that order; junction bases with no gene match: 9. CDR1 and CDR2 from the germline V gene are KGHDR and SFDVKD.

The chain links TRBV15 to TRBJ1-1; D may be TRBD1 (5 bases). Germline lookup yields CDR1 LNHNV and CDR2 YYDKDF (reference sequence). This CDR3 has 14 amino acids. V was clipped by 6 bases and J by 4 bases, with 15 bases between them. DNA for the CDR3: TGTGCCACCAGAATGCAGGGTCAGAGCACTGAAGCTTTCTTT. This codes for CATRMQGQSTEAFF.

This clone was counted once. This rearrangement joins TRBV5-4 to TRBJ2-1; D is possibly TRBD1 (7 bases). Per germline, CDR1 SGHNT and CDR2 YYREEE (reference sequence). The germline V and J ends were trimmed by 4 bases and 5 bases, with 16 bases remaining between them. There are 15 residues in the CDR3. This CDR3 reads CASSPRDRLNNEQFF. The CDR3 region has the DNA TGTGCCAGCAGCCCGCGGGACAGACTTAACAATGAGCAGTTCTTC.

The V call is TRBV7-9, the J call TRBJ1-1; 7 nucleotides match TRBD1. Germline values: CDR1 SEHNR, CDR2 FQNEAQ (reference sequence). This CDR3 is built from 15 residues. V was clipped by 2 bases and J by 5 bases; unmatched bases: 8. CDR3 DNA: TGTGCCAGCAGCTTAAGACAGGGCGGGTTGACTGAAGCTTTCTTT. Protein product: CASSLRQGGLTEAFF.

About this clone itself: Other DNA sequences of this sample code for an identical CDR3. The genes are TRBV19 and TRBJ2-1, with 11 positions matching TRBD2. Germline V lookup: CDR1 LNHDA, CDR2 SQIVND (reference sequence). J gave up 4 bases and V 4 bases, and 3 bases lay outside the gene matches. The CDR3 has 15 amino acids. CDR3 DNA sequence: TGTGCCAGTAGTAAAACTAGCGGGAGTTACAATGAGCAGTTCTTC. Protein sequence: CASSKTSGSYNEQFF.

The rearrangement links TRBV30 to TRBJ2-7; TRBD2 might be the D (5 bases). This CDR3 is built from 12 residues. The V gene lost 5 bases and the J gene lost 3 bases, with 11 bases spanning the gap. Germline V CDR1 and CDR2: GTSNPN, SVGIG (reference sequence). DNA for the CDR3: TGTGCCTGGGGCGAGGGCGGCTACGAGCAGTACTTC. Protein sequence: CAWGEGGYEQYF.

This chain's CDR3 is CASSPGLADSYEQYF. CDR3 in DNA: TGTGCCAGCTCCCCCGGACTAGCGGACTCCTACGAGCAGTACTTC. The rearrangement joins TRBV18 to TRBJ2-7, with 10 nucleotides matching TRBD2. J was trimmed by 0 bases and V by 6 bases; bases with no gene match: 5. Per the germline V gene, CDR1 is KGHSH and CDR2 is LQKENI. The CDR3 consists of 15 residues.

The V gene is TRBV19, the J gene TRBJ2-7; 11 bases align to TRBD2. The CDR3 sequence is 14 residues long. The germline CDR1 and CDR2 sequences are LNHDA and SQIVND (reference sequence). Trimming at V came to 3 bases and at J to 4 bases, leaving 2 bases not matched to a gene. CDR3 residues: CASSISGRGYEQYF. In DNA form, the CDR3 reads TGTGCCAGTAGTATTAGCGGGAGGGGTTACGAGCAGTACTTC.

The CDR3 sequence is CASSPGRNQPQHF. DNA for the CDR3: TGTGCCAGCAGTCCAGGCCGCAATCAGCCCCAGCATTTT. This chain uses TRBV6-5 with TRBJ1-5; D gene uncertain. The CDR3 loop spans 13 amino acids. The ends were cut back, 5 bases at V and 2 bases at J, with 7 bases in the middle. Germline CDR1 MNHEY, CDR2 SVGAGI.

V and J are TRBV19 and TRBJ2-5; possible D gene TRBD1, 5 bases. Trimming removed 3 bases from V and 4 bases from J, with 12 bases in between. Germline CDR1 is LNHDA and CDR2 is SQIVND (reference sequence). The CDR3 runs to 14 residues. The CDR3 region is CASSIRGARETQYF. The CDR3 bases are TGTGCCAGTAGTATCCGTGGGGCCAGAGAGACCCAGTACTTC.

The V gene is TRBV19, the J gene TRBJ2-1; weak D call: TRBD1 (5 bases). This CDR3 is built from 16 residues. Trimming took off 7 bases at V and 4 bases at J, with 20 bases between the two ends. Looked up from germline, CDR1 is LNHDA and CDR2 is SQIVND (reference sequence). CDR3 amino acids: CASKGLLRHRYNEQFF. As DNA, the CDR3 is TGTGCCAGTAAGGGTTTGCTCCGACACAGGTACAATGAGCAGTTCTTC. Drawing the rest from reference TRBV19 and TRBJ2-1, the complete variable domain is DGGITQSPKYLFRKEGQNVTLSCEQNLNHDAMYWYRQDPGQGLRLIYYSQIVNDFQKGDIAEGYSVSREKKESFPLTVTSAQKNPTAFYLCASKGLLRHRYNEQFFGPGTRLTVL.

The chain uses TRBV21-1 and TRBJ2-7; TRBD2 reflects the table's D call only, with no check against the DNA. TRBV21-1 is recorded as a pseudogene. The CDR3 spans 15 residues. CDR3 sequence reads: CASSKGTSGSYEQYF. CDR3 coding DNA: TGTGCCAGCAGCAAAGGGACTAGCGGATCCTACGAGCAGTACTTC.

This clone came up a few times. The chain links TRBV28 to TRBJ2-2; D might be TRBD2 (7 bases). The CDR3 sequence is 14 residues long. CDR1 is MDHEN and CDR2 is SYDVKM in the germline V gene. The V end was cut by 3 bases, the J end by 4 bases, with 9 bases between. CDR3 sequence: CASSLGGGTGELFF. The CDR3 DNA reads TGTGCCAGCAGTTTGGGAGGGGGCACCGGGGAGCTGTTTTTT.

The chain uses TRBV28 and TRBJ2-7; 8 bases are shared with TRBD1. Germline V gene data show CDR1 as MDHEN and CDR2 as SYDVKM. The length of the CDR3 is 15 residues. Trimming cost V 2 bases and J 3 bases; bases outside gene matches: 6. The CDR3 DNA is TGTGCCAGCAGTTTAGAACAGGGGGAACTCTACGAGCAGTACTTC. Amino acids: CASSLEQGELYEQYF. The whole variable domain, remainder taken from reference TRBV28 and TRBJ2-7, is DVKVTQSSRYLVKRTGEKVFLECVQDMDHENMFWYRQDPGLGLRLIYFSYDVKMKEKGDIPEGYSVSREKKERFSLILESASTNQTSMYLCASSLEQGELYEQYFGPGTRLTVT.

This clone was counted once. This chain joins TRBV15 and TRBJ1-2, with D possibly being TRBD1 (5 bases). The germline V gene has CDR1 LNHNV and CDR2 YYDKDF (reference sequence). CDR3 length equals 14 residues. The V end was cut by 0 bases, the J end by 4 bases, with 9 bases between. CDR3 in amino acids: CATSRDRRVYGYTF. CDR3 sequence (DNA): TGTGCCACCAGCAGAGACCGCAGGGTCTATGGCTACACCTTC.

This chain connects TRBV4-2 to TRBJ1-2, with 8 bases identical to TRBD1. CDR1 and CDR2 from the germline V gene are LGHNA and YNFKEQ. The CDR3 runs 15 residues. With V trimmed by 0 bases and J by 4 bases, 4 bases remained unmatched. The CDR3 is CASSQDRQGLYGYTF. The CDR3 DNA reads TGTGCCAGCAGCCAAGATCGACAGGGGCTCTATGGCTACACCTTC.

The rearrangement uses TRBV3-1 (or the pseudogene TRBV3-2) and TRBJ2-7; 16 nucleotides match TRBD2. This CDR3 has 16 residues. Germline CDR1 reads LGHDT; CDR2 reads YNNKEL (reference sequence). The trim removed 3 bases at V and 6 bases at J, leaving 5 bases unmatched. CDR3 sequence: CASSHSGTSGRGEQYF. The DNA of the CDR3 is TGTGCCAGCAGCCACTCCGGGACTAGCGGGAGGGGCGAGCAGTACTTC.

The CDR3 sequence: CATSRDPPPRGLSGANVLTF. CDR3 DNA: TGTGCCACCAGCAGAGACCCGCCGCCCCGAGGGCTCTCTGGGGCCAACGTCCTGACTTTC. The V gene is TRBV15, the J gene TRBJ2-6; tentatively, D is TRBD2 (5 bases). With 0 bases removed from V and 0 bases from J, the gap between germline ends came to 18 bases. Germline CDR1 and CDR2: LNHNV and YYDKDF (reference sequence). This CDR3 contains 20 residues.